This T cell receptor beta chain stems from a study of CDR3 diversity in severe acne. CDR1 is SGHKS and CDR2 is YYEKEE in the germline V gene (reference sequence). V dropped 3 bases and J dropped 5 bases, with 9 bases sitting between them. The CDR3 sequence is 12 residues long. Many counts were recorded for this clonotype. MiXCR, applied by TCRdb to the PCR reads, yields one record per CDR3 protein. The sample lists 89,000 or so distinct CDR3 sequences, roughly half occurring once. The sequenced sample was blood. The V call is TRBV5-5, the J call TRBJ2-7; no definite D call. The TCR comes from a male donor in good health, serving as a control. CDR3: CASSSVSHEQYF. The DNA of the CDR3 is TGTGCCAGCAGCTCTGTATCTCACGAGCAGTACTTC. The complete variable domain, with remaining parts taken from reference TRBV5-5 and TRBJ2-7, reads DAGVTQSPTHLIKTRGQQVTLRCSPISGHKSVSWYQQVLGQGPQFIFQYYEKEERGRGNFPDRFSARQFPNYSSELNVNALLLGDSALYLCASSSVSHEQYFGPGTRLTVT.